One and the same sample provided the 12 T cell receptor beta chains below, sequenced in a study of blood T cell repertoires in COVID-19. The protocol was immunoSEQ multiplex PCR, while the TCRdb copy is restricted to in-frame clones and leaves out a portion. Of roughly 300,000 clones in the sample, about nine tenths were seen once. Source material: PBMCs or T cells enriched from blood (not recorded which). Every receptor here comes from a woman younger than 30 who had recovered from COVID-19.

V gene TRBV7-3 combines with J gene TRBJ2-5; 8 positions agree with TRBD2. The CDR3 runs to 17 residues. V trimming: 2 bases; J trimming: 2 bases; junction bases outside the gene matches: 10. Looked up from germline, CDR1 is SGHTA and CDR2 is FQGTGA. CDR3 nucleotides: TGTGCCAGCAGCTTAGGAGCCCAGACTAGCGCGCAAGAGACCCAGTACTTC. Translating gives CASSLGAQTSAQETQYF.

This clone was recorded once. In DNA form, the CDR3 reads TGTGCCAGCAGCGCCTACCAGGGGAGCGCTGGCTACACCTTC. Protein sequence: CASSAYQGSAGYTF. The chain uses TRBV7-2 and TRBJ1-2; tentative D call: TRBD1 (6 bases). V shed 5 bases and J shed 7 bases, with 17 bases lying between them. This CDR3 is 14 amino acids long. In germline, CDR1 is SGHTA, CDR2 FQGNSA. Complete variable domain (other parts from reference TRBV7-2 and TRBJ1-2): GAGVSQSPSNKVTEKGKDVELRCDPISGHTALYWYRQSLGQGLEFLIYFQGNSAPDKSGLPSDRFSAERTGGSVSTLTIQRTQQEDSAVYLCASSAYQGSAGYTFGSGTRLTVV.

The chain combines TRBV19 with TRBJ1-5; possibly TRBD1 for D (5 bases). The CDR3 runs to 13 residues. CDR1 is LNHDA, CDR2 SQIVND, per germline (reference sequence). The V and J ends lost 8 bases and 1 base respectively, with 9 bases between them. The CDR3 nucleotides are TGTGCCAGTCAATGGGGCAGCAATCAGCCCCAGCATTTT. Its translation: CASQWGSNQPQHF.

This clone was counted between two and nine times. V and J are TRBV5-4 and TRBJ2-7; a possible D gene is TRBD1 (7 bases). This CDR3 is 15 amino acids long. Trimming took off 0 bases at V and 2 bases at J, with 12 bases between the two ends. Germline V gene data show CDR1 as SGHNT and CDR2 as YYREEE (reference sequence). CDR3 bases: TGTGCCAGCAGCTTGGGCGGGACAGTCACCTACGAGCAGTACTTC. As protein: CASSLGGTVTYEQYF.

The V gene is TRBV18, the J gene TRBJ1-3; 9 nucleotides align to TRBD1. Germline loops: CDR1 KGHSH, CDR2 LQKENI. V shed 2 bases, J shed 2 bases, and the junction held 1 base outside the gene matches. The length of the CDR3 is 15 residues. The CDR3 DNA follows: TGTGCCAGCTCACCAGGGGACAGGGCTGGAAACACCATATATTTT. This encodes CASSPGDRAGNTIYF.

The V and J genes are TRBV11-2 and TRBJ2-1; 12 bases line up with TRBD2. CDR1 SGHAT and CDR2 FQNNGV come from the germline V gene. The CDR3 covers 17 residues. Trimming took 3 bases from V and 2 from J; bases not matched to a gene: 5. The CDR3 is CASSFSLAGGAYNEQFF. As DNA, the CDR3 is TGTGCCAGCAGCTTCTCACTAGCGGGAGGCGCCTACAATGAGCAGTTCTTC.

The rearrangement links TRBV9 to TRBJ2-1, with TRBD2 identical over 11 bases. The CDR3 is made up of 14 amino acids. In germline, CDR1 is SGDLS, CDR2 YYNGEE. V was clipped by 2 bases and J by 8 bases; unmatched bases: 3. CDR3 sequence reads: CASSVSGRVHEQFF. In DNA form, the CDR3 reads TGTGCCAGCAGCGTTAGCGGGAGGGTCCATGAGCAGTTCTTC.

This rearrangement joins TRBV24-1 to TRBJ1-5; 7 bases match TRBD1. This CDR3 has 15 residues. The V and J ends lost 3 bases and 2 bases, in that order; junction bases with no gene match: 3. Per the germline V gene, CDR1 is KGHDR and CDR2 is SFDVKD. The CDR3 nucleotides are TGTGCCACCAGTGATACAGGGGTGGGCAATCAGCCCCAGCATTTT. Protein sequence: CATSDTGVGNQPQHF.

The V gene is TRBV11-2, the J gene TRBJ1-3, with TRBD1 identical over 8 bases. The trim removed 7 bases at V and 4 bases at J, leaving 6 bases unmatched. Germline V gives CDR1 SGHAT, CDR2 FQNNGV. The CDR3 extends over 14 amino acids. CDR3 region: CASTDRGGGNTIYF. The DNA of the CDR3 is TGTGCCAGCACCGACAGGGGAGGAGGAAACACCATATATTTT. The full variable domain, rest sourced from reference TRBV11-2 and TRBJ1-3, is EAGVAQSPRYKIIEKRQSVAFWCNPISGHATLYWYQQILGQGPKLLIQFQNNGVVDDSQLPKDRFSAERLKGVDSTLKIQPAKLEDSAVYLCASTDRGGGNTIYFGEGSWLTVV.

This CDR3 is CAISESLAGNTEAFF. Written as DNA, the CDR3 is TGTGCCATCAGTGAGTCGTTAGCGGGGAACACTGAAGCTTTCTTT. The genes are TRBV10-3 and TRBJ1-1; D remains ambiguous. V was shortened by 0 bases and J by 1 base, with 9 bases between the two germline ends. The CDR3 spans 15 residues. CDR1 and CDR2 from the germline V gene are ENHRY and SYGVKD.

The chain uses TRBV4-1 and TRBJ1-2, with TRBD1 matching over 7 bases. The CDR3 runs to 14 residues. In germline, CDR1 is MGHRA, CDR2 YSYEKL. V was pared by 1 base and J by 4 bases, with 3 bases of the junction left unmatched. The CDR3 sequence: CASSQAGTAYGYTF. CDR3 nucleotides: TGCGCCAGCAGCCAAGCCGGGACAGCCTATGGCTACACCTTC.

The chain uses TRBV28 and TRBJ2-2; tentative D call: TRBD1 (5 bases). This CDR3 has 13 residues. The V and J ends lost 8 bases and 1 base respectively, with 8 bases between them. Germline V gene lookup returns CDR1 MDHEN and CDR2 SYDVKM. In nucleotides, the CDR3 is TGTGCCAGCTGGCAGGGGAACACCGGGGAGCTGTTTTTT. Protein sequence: CASWQGNTGELFF. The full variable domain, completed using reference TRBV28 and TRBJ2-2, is DVKVTQSSRYLVKRTGEKVFLECVQDMDHENMFWYRQDPGLGLRLIYFSYDVKMKEKGDIPEGYSVSREKKERFSLILESASTNQTSMYLCASWQGNTGELFFGEGSRLTVL.